Listed below are T cell receptor beta chains from one sample, sequenced in a study of blood T cell repertoires in COVID-19. Using immunoSEQ multiplex PCR, the repertoire was profiled, and TCRdb retains in-frame clones only, with some absent. The sample contains a few hundred thousand clones, 86% of which appear only once. The sequenced material came from peripheral blood. These receptor sequences come from a woman aged 45-60 years with acute or convalescent COVID-19. Each CDR3 is given with its conserved first and last residue. The order of the fields is clone size, J gene, D gene, V gene, CDR3 DNA, CDR3 protein. The D gene is left open where the match is weak. Size tells how often a clone was seen (once, few, many) or the class of an expanded clone, and some rows leave it out.

. | TRBJ2-1 | TRBD2 | TRBV10-3 | TGTGCCACTAAACTAGCGGGAGTCTTCAATGAGCAGTTCTTC | CATKLAGVFNEQFF
. | TRBJ2-5 | TRBD2 | TRBV5-4 | TGTGCCAGCAGCCCACGGTCGCGGACTAGCGGGAGTCGAGAGACCCAGTACTTC | CASSPRSRTSGSRETQYF
many | TRBJ1-1 | TRBD1 | TRBV28 | TGTGCCAGCAACCCCTCGGGGGACAGTGCTTTCTTT | CASNPSGDSAFF
. | TRBJ2-1 | . | TRBV21-1 | TGTGCCAGCAGCAACCCGAGTAGCGGCTACAATGAGCAGTTCTTC | CASSNPSSGYNEQFF
. | TRBJ2-6 | . | TRBV7-2 | TGTGCCAGCAGCTTAGGGGCCCAGGGGGGGGCCAACGTCCTGACTTTC | CASSLGAQGGANVLTF
. | TRBJ2-2 | . | TRBV27 | TGTGCCAGCAGTTTTGTGGCACAGGGTGGCGGGGAGCTGTTTTTT | CASSFVAQGGGELFF
once | TRBJ2-2 | . | TRBV18 | TGTGCCAGCTCACCGAGGACGGGAATCACCGGGGAGCTGTTTTTT | CASSPRTGITGELFF
. | TRBJ2-1 | . | TRBV7-6 | TGTGCCAGCAGCTTAGTGTCAGGGGCCTACAATGAGCAGTTCTTC | CASSLVSGAYNEQFF
. | TRBJ1-1 | . | TRBV12-3/TRBV12-4 | TGTGCCAGCAGTTTAAGCTCTGGGCCTGAAGCTTTCTTT | CASSLSSGPEAFF
. | TRBJ1-4 | . | TRBV2 | TGTGCCAGCAGTGAAGGTGGACGAGGGAATGAAAAACTGTTTTTT | CASSEGGRGNEKLFF
. | TRBJ1-1 | TRBD1 | TRBV30 | TGTGCCTGGAGTGTAGGGTCAGGGGGGACTGAAGCTTTCTTT | CAWSVGSGGTEAFF
once | TRBJ2-7 | TRBD2 | TRBV4-1 | TGCGCCAGCAGCCAAAGGGCTAGCGGTAATTACGAGCAGTACTTC | CASSQRASGNYEQYF
. | TRBJ2-1 | . | TRBV5-1 | TGCGCCAGCAGCTTGGACAGGCTAGGCTACAATGAGCAGTTCTTC | CASSLDRLGYNEQFF
. | TRBJ1-2 | . | TRBV25-1 | TGTGCCAGCATCGGAGGTCGTAGCTATGGCTACACCTTC | CASIGGRSYGYTF
. | TRBJ2-3 | . | TRBV7-2 | TGTGCCAGCAGCTTAGAGTGGACAGGGCGGGGGGATACGCAGTATTTT | CASSLEWTGRGDTQYF
. | TRBJ2-2 | . | TRBV29-1 | TGCAGCGTTAGCATTGGCAGGGGAGACACCGGGGAGCTGTTTTTT | CSVSIGRGDTGELFF
. | TRBJ1-5 | . | TRBV29-1 | TGCAGCGTTATACTGGGAGACCAGCCCCAGCATTTT | CSVILGDQPQHF
. | TRBJ2-7 | TRBD2 | TRBV30 | TGTGCCTGGAGTAAATGGGGCGGGAGGGATCGCGAGCAGTACTTC | CAWSKWGGRDREQYF
. | TRBJ1-4 | . | TRBV5-4 | TGTGCCAGCAGGGAGGGGGAGGGTGAAAAACTGTTTTTT | CASREGEGEKLFF
. | TRBJ2-7 | TRBD2 | TRBV5-5 | TGTGCCAGCAGCTTGGTATGGGAGGGCTCCTACGAGCAGTACTTC | CASSLVWEGSYEQYF
. | TRBJ2-7 | . | TRBV5-1 | TGCGCCAGCAGCTTGGCTCGGGGTCTAGCCTACGAGCAGTACTTC | CASSLARGLAYEQYF
. | TRBJ1-1 | TRBD1 | TRBV24-1 | TGTGCCACCAGGGGACAGGGCGACACTGAAGCTTTCTTT | CATRGQGDTEAFF
. | TRBJ2-1 | . | TRBV28 | TGTGCCAGCTCCGCACAGGGGACTCTTGATGAGCAGTTCTTC | CASSAQGTLDEQFF
once | TRBJ2-2 | . | TRBV9 | TGTGCCAGCAGCCCGCGCTGGGACACCAACCCCACCGGGGAGCTGTTTTTT | CASSPRWDTNPTGELFF
few | TRBJ1-4 | . | TRBV29-1 | TGCAGCGCCCAAATTAGGGGAGAAAAACTGTTTTTT | CSAQIRGEKLFF
. | TRBJ2-1 | . | TRBV28 | TGTGCCAGCAGTTTAGTCATTTACAATGAGCAGTTCTTC | CASSLVIYNEQFF
. | TRBJ1-3 | . | TRBV28 | TGTGCCAGCAGTTTTGAGGCAGGAAACACCATATATTTT | CASSFEAGNTIYF
. | TRBJ2-7 | TRBD1 | TRBV10-3 | TGTGCCATCGCCAAGACAGGGAACTACGAGCAGTACTTC | CAIAKTGNYEQYF
. | TRBJ1-6 | . | TRBV28 | TGTGCCAGCAGTTTACGGAGATCACCCCTCCACTTT | CASSLRRSPLHF
. | TRBJ1-4 | . | TRBV19 | TGTGCCAGTACCAGAGAAACCTACCGGAGTGAAAAACTGTTTTTT | CASTRETYRSEKLFF
. | TRBJ2-2 | TRBD1 | TRBV5-4 | TGTGCCAGCAGCTTGGGCTGGGACAGGGAGGCCACCGGGGAGCTGTTTTTT | CASSLGWDREATGELFF
few | TRBJ2-5 | . | TRBV4-3 | TGCGCCAGCAGCCAAGAAGTGGGCTCTCAAGAGACCCAGTACTTC | CASSQEVGSQETQYF